The T cell receptor beta chain under discussion was sequenced for a study of blood T cell repertoires in COVID-19 (dated by TCRdb to 2018 to 2020). At the level of the whole study: Samples from collaborators originated in the United States, Italy and Spain and spanned both the acute and convalescent phases of COVID-19. A freely available public database, intended as a resource for researchers studying the immune response to SARS-CoV-2, is where the repertoires were released. Samples came from the ongoing ImmuneRACE study (first 160 participants) plus 1,254 subjects from 6 global collaborators. The material from the prospective study consisted of cDNA or gDNA derived from T cells, B-cell-depleted T cells, or PBMCs. Subjects who had been exposed to COVID-19, were actively infected with it, or had recovered from it provided the deeply sampled blood TCRbeta repertoires that made up the dataset. Sample metadata almost always included a de-identified subject ID, COVID-19 status, age in years and sex. HLA class I and class II types, where available, came from metadata supplied by the sample provider rather than from assay-based typing. The investigation overall reported the following: The amount of clinical and demographic metadata varied by source and participant and was provided uncurated.

TCRbeta CDR3 regions were amplified from genomic DNA by means of the immunoSEQ Assay, a bias-controlled multiplex PCR. The paper's data handling went like this. Within the assay, amplification of reference gene primers was used to estimate how many nucleated cells each sample contained. Sequence reads were collapsed and filtered to measure the absolute abundance of every unique TCRbeta CDR3 rearrangement. For each sample, productive Simpson clonality was calculated by taking the square root of Simpson's diversity index across productive rearrangements. TCRdb re-hosts the immuneACCESS table, in-frame sequences only. Its copies lack some clones; in the studies checked, an unresolved V gene accounts for under half of them, and the cause for the rest is not known. V and J calls and clone size are copied from that table; D and trimming were computed from the DNA. This sample gives 250,000 to 400,000 clones in total; roughly 90% of them show up just once. The ten largest clones represent less than 3.5% of the sample.

At one collaborating source in Seattle, patients were enrolled during active infection and were followed longitudinally through the course of disease. Whole blood was collected in K2EDTA tubes by collaborating institutions according to the institutions' own protocols. For TCRbeta analysis, collaborators shipped samples in one of three forms: frozen whole blood, isolated PBMCs, or DNA extracted from either of those sample types. CDR1 and CDR2, looked up from the germline V gene (reference sequence), are SEHNR and FQNEAQ. The CDR3 has 13 amino acids, counting the end cysteine and phenylalanine. Only CDR3 DNA is held: 39 bases, read in frame from base 1. V and J lose 5 bases and 1 base, and a span of 8 bases separates them. Notes on this clone: Its antigen is not yet known. No clone much larger than this one lies a single base away; base qualities are absent.

Input material: peripheral blood. The receptor was derived from a woman in her twenties or thirties with COVID-19, enrolled during active disease. Recombination connected TRBV7-9 to TRBJ1-2; TRBD1 is a possible D gene, resting on 5 matching bases. The CDR3 loop reads CASSPGVNYGYTF. At the DNA level, the sequence is TGTGCCAGCAGCCCGGGGGTTAACTATGGCTACACCTTC.